The 7 T cell receptor beta chains listed next were all sequenced from one sample in a study of PD-L1 blockade in urothelial cancer. Repertoires were generated with immunoSEQ multiplex PCR, while TCRdb's copy carries only in-frame clones and drops some. The sample has approximately 50,000 clones, 86% seen once; the top ten hold 20% to 25%. Noted time point: pretreatment peripheral blood. The sequencing used PBMCs, collected around atezolizumab (anti-PD-L1) treatment. These receptors all come from a man in his fifties or sixties with urothelial cancer.

The chain links TRBV6-5 to TRBJ2-5; the D gene is possibly TRBD2 (7 bases). This CDR3 has 12 residues. CDR1 is MNHEY and CDR2 is SVGAGI in the germline V gene. The V end was cut by 7 bases, the J end by 7 bases, with 13 bases between. Here the CDR3 reads CASTKGGGTQYF. The CDR3 DNA reads TGTGCCAGCACCAAGGGAGGGGGGACCCAGTACTTC.

V and J are TRBV7-2 and TRBJ2-7; no firm D call. The V gene lost 3 bases and the J gene lost 2 bases, with 5 bases spanning the gap. The V gene's germline CDR1 is SGHTA and CDR2 FQGNSA. CDR3 length: 12 residues. CDR3 nucleotide sequence: TGTGCCAGCAGCTTCGACACCTACGAGCAGTACTTC. It encodes CASSFDTYEQYF.

The chain has TRBV4-1 and TRBJ2-3, with TRBD2 matching 7 bases. The CDR3 totals 15 residues. Looked up from germline, CDR1 is MGHRA and CDR2 is YSYEKL. The V segment lost 4 bases and the J segment 4 bases; nucleotides outside the gene matches: 8. CDR3 residues: CASSLTGREPDTQYF. CDR3 coding DNA: TGCGCCAGCAGCCTTACGGGGCGGGAGCCAGATACGCAGTATTTT.

The chain joins TRBV11-2 to TRBJ2-7; TRBD2 agrees at 10 bases. Germline lookup yields CDR1 SGHAT and CDR2 FQNNGV. Trimming at V came to 0 bases and at J to 4 bases, leaving 0 bases not matched to a gene. CDR3 size: 14 residues. The CDR3 sequence is CASSLELAGYEQYF. In DNA form, the CDR3 reads TGTGCCAGCAGCTTAGAACTAGCGGGATACGAGCAGTACTTC.

The rearrangement uses TRBV19 and TRBJ2-1; 8 bases fit TRBD1. This CDR3 is built from 14 residues. With V trimmed by 7 bases and J by 4 bases, 6 bases remained unmatched. From germline, CDR1 is LNHDA and CDR2 SQIVND (reference sequence). CDR3 amino acids: CASKPGQVYNEQFF. The CDR3 DNA reads TGTGCCAGTAAACCGGGACAGGTATACAATGAGCAGTTCTTC.

The chain couples TRBV6-5 to TRBJ1-5, with a tentative D call TRBD1 (5 bases). Germline loops: CDR1 MNHEY, CDR2 SVGAGI. The CDR3 consists of 15 residues. V lost 0 bases and J 6 bases, leaving 12 bases between the germline ends. In DNA form, the CDR3 reads TGTGCCAGCAGTTACTCGGCAGGGCTTGGTCAGCCCCAGCATTTT. Its protein is CASSYSAGLGQPQHF.

This clone was observed a handful of times. This rearrangement joins TRBV6-5 to TRBJ1-2, with 9 bases that match TRBD1. The germline CDR1 and CDR2 sequences are MNHEY and SVGAGI. This CDR3 is built from 15 residues. Germline trimming cut 10 bases from V and 8 bases from J; bases unmatched to any gene: 17. The DNA for the CDR3 is TGTGCCACCTATCCCGGCGGGACAGGGACGAGGGGCTACACCTTC. Translation: CATYPGGTGTRGYTF.